Below, one T cell receptor beta chain is given with its context. Some clones are missing from TCRdb's copy, which holds only in-frame ones; the method was immunoSEQ multiplex PCR. The sample lists about 260,000 clones, roughly 90% occurring once. This CDR3 comprises 16 residues. Germline CDR1 is MDHEN and CDR2 is SYDVKM. After removal of 6 bases from V and 3 bases from J, the junction contained 9 bases not matched to a gene. The data were taken from a study of blood T cell repertoires in COVID-19. The wider study: The origin of the acute and convalescent COVID-19 samples was the United States, Italy and Spain.

Seattle patient enrollment occurred during active infection, with longitudinal follow-up thereafter. The sequenced sample was peripheral blood. This TCR was sampled from a woman aged 30 to 39 with COVID-19, enrolled during active disease. The gene calls are TRBV28 and TRBJ2-3, with 10 bases matching TRBD2. CDR3: CASSHASGRSTDTQYF. CDR3 nucleotides: TGTGCCAGCAGCCATGCTAGCGGGAGATCTACAGATACGCAGTATTTT.